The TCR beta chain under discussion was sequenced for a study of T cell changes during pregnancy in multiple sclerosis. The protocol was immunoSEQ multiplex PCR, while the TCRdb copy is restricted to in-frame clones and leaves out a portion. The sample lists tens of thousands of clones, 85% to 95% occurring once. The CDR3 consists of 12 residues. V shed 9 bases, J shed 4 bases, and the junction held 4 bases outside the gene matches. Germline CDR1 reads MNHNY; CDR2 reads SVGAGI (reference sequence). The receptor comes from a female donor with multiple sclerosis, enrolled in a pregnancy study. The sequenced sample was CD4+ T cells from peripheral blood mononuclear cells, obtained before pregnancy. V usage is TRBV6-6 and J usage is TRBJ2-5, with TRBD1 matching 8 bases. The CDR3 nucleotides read TGTGCCAGTCGGACAGGGACAGAGACCCAGTACTTC. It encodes CASRTGTETQYF.